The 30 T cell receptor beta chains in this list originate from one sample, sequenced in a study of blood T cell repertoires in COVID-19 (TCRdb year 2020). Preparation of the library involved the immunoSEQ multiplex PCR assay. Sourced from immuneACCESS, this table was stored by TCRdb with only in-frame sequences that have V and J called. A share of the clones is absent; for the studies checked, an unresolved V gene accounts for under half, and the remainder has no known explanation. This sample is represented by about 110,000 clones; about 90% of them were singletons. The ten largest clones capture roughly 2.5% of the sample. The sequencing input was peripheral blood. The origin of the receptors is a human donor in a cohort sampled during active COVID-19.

The CDR3 DNA follows: TGTGCCAGTAGTATAGGACCCACAGGGAACGAGCAGTACTTC. Residues: CASSIGPTGNEQYF. The chain recombines TRBV19 with TRBJ2-7; D perhaps matches TRBD1 (6 bases). The V end was cut by 1 base, the J end by 5 bases, with 12 bases between. This CDR3 region has 14 residues. Germline V gene lookup returns CDR1 LNHDA and CDR2 SQIVND (reference sequence).

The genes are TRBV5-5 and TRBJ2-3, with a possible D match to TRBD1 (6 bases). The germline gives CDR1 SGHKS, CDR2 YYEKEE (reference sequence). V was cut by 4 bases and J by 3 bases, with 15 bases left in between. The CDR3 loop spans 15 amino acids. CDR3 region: CASSPHSGVTDTQYF. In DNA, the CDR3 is TGTGCCAGCAGCCCACACTCAGGGGTAACAGATACGCAGTATTTT.

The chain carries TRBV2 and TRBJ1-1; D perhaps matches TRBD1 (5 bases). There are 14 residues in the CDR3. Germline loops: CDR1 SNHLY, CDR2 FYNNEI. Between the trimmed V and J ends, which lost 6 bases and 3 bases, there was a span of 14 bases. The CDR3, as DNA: TGTGCCAGCAGCTTTGTTGGGGGGTACACTGAAGCTTTCTTT. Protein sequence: CASSFVGGYTEAFF.

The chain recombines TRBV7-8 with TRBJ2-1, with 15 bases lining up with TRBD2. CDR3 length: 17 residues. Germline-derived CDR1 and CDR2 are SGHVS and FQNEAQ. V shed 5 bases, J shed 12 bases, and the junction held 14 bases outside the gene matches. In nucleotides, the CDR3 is TGTGCCAGCAGCCATAATTCTCGGACTAGCGGGAGGGTAGGGCAGTTCTTC. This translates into CASSHNSRTSGRVGQFF.

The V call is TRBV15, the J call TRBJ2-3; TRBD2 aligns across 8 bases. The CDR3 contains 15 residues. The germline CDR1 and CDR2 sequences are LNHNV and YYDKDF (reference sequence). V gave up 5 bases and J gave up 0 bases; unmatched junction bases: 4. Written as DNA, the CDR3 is TGTGCCACCAGCCCGGGAGGGCCTAGCACAGATACGCAGTATTTT. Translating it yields CATSPGGPSTDTQYF.

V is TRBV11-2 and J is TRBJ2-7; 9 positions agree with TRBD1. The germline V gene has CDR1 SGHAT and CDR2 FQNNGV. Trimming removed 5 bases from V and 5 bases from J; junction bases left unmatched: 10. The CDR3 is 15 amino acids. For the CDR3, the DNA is TGTGCCAGCAGCCTCCTCGGACAGGGGAGCGACGAGCAGTACTTC. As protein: CASSLLGQGSDEQYF. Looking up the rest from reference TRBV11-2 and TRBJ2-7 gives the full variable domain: EAGVAQSPRYKIIEKRQSVAFWCNPISGHATLYWYQQILGQGPKLLIQFQNNGVVDDSQLPKDRFSAERLKGVDSTLKIQPAKLEDSAVYLCASSLLGQGSDEQYFGPGTRLTVT.

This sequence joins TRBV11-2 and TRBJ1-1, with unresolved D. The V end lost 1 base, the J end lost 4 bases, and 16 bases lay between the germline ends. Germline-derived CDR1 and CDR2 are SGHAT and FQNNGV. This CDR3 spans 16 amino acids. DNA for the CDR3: TGTGCCAGCAGCTTAGCAGAGGGTCGGGCGGGCACTGAAGCTTTCTTT. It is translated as CASSLAEGRAGTEAFF.

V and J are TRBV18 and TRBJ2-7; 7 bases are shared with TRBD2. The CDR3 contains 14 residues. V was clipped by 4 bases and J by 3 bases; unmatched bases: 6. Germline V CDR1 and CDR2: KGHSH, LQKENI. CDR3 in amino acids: CASSLPGTNYEQYF. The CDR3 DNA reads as TGTGCCAGCTCACTACCCGGGACTAACTACGAGCAGTACTTC.

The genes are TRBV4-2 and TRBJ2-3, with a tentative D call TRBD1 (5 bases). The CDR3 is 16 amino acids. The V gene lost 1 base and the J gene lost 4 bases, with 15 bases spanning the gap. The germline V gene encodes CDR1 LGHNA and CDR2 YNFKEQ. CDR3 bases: TGTGCCAGCAGCCAAGCCTCTCGGACAATCGCAGATACGCAGTATTTT. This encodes CASSQASRTIADTQYF.

The CDR3: CASSVARREWEDTQYF. The DNA for the CDR3 is TGTGCCAGCAGCGTAGCGCGACGGGAATGGGAAGATACGCAGTATTTT. V gene TRBV9 combines with J gene TRBJ2-3, with D tentatively TRBD2 (5 bases). The CDR3 loop spans 16 amino acids. CDR1 and CDR2 (germline): SGDLS, YYNGEE. Trimming took off 0 bases at V and 5 bases at J, with 16 bases between the two ends.

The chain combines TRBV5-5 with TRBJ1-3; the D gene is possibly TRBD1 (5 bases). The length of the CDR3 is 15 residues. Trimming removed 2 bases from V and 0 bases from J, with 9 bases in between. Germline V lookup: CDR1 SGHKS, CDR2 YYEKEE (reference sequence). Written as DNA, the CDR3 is TGTGCCAGCAGCTTAAGACAGACCTCTGGAAACACCATATATTTT. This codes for CASSLRQTSGNTIYF.

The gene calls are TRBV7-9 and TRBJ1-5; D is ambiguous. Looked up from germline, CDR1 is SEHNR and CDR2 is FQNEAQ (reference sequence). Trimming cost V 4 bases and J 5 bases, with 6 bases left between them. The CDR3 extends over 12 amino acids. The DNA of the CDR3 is TGTGCCAGCAGCTCCGTAGATCAGCCCCAGCATTTT. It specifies CASSSVDQPQHF.

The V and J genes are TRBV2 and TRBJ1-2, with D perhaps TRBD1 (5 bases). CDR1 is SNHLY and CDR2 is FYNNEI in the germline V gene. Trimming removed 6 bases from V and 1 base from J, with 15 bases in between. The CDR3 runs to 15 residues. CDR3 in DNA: TGTGCCAGCAGCGAGAACCCCGACAGTAACTATGGCTACACCTTC. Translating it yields CASSENPDSNYGYTF.

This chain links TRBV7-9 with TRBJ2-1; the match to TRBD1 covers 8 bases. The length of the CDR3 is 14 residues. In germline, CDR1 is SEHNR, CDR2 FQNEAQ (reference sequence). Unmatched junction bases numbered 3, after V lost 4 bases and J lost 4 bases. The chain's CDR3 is CASSSTGEYNEQFF. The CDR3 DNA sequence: TGTGCCAGCAGCTCGACAGGGGAGTACAATGAGCAGTTCTTC.

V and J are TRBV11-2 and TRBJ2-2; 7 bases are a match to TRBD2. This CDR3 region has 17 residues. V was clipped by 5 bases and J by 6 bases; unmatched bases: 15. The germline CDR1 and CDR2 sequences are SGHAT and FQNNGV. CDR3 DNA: TGTGCCAGCAGCCTTGGGGGGGGAGGACGCCCGTCCGGGGAGCTGTTTTTT. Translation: CASSLGGGGRPSGELFF.

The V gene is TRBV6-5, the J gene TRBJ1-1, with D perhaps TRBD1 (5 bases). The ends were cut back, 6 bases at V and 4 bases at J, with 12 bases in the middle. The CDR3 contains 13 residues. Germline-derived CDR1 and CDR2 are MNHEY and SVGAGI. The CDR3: CASSSDRSTEAFF. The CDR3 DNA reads TGTGCCAGCAGCTCCGACAGAAGCACTGAAGCTTTCTTT.

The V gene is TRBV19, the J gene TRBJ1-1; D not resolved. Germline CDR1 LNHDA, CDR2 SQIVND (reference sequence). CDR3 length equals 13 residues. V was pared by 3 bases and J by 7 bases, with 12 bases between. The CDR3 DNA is TGTGCCAGTAGTATCAGGCCGGCGGGTGAAGCTTTCTTT. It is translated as CASSIRPAGEAFF.

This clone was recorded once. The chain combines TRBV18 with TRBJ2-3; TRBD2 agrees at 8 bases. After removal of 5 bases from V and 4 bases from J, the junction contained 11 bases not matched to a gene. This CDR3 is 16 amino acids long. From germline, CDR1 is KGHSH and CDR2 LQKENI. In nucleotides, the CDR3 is TGTGCCAGCTCAGCCCACCCCAGCGGGGGCTCAGATACGCAGTATTTT. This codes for CASSAHPSGGSDTQYF.

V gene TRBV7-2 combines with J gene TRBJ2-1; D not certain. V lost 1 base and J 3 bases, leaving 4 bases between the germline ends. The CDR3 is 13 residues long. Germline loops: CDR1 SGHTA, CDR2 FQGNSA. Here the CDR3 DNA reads TGTGCCAGCAGCTTAGACAGCTACAATGAGCAGTTCTTC. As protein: CASSLDSYNEQFF.

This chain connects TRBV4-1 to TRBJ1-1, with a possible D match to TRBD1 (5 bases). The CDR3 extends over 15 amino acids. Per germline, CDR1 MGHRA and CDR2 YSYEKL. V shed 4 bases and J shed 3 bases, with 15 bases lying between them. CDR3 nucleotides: TGCGCCAGCAGCCTTTTAGGGGTTGGGGACACTGAAGCTTTCTTT. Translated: CASSLLGVGDTEAFF.

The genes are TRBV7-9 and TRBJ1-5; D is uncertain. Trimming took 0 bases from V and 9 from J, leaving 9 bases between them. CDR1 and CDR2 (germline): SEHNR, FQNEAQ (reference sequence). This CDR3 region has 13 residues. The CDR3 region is CASSLAGVPPQHF. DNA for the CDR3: TGTGCCAGCAGCTTAGCGGGAGTTCCGCCCCAGCATTTT. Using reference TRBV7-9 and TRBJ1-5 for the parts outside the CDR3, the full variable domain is DTGVSQNPRHKITKRGQNVTFRCDPISEHNRLYWYRQTLGQGPEFLTYFQNEAQLEKSRLLSDRFSAERPKGSFSTLEIQRTEQGDSAMYLCASSLAGVPPQHFGDGTRLSIL.

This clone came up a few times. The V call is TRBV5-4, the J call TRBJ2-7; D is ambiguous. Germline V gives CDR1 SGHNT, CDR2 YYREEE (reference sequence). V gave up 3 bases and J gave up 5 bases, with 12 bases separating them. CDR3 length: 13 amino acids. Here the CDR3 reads CASSYGSLNEQYF. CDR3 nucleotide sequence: TGTGCCAGCAGCTACGGGTCGCTGAACGAGCAGTACTTC. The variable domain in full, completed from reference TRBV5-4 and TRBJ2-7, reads ETGVTQSPTHLIKTRGQQVTLRCSSQSGHNTVSWYQQALGQGPQFIFQYYREEENGRGNFPPRFSGLQFPNYSSELNVNALELDDSALYLCASSYGSLNEQYFGPGTRLTVT.

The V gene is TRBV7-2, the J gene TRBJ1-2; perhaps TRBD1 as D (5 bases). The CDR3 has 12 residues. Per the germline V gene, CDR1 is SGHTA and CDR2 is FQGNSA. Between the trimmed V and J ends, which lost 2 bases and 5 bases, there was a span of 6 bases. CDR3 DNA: TGTGCCAGCAGCTTAAGGGGATATGGCTACACCTTC. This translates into CASSLRGYGYTF.

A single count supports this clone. The CDR3 nucleotides read TGTGCCAGCAGCCAAGCGATGGGACTACGCGAGCAGTACTTC. Its translation is CASSQAMGLREQYF. The chain recombines TRBV14 with TRBJ2-7, with 7 bases fitting TRBD2. Germline CDR1 reads SGHDN; CDR2 reads FVKESK. The CDR3 is made up of 14 amino acids. J was trimmed by 6 bases and V by 1 base; bases with no gene match: 6.

CDR3 in amino acids: CATRSHGGPYEQYF. CDR3 bases: TGTGCCACCCGGAGTCACGGGGGTCCCTACGAGCAGTACTTC. This chain uses TRBV6-5 with TRBJ2-7, with D tentatively TRBD2 (6 bases). In germline, CDR1 is MNHEY, CDR2 SVGAGI. The CDR3 has 14 residues. Trimming left V 10 bases short and J 2 bases short, with 18 bases between.

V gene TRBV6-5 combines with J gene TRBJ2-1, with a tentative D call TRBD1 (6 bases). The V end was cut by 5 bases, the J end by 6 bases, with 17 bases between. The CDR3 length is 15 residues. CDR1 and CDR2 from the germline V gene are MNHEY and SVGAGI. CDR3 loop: CASSPMDSYLNEQFF. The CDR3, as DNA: TGTGCCAGCAGTCCGATGGACAGCTACCTCAATGAGCAGTTCTTC.

The CDR3 loop is CASSERAGGLSYNEQFF. The CDR3, as DNA: TGTGCCAGCAGCGAAAGAGCGGGGGGCCTGTCCTACAATGAGCAGTTCTTC. The chain employs TRBV6-4 and TRBJ2-1; 9 bases align to TRBD2. V lost 6 bases to trimming and J lost 1 base; unmatched junction nucleotides: 10. Germline-derived CDR1 and CDR2 are MRHNA and SNTAGT. This CDR3 is 17 amino acids long.

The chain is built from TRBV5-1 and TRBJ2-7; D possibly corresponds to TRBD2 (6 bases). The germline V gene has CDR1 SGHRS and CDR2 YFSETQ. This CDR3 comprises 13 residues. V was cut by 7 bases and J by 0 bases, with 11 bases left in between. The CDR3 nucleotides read TGCGCCAGCGGGGACTCTAGCTCCTACGAGCAGTACTTC. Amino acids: CASGDSSSYEQYF.

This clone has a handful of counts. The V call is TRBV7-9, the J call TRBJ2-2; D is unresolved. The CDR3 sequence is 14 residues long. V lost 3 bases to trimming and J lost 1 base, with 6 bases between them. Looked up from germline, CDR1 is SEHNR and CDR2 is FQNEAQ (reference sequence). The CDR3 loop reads CASSFPGNTGELFF. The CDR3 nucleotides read TGTGCCAGCAGCTTTCCAGGGAACACCGGGGAGCTGTTTTTT.

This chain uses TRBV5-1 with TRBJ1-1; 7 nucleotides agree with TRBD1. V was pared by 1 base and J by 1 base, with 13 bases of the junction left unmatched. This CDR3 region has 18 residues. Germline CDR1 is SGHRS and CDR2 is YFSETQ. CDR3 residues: CASSLPPGTADWNTEAFF. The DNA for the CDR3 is TGCGCCAGCAGCTTGCCTCCCGGGACAGCGGACTGGAACACTGAAGCTTTCTTT.